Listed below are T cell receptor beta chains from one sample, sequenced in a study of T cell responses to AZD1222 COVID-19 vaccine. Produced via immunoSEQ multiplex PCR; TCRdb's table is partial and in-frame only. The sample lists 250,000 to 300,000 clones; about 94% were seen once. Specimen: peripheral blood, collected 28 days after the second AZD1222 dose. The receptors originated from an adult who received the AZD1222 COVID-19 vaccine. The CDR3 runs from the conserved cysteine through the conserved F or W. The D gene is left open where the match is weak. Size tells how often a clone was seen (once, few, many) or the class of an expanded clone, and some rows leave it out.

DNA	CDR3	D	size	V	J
TGTGCCAGCAGTTACAGGGGGGGGATCCTAGAAGCTTTCTTT	CASSYRGGILEAFF	-	-	TRBV6-6	TRBJ1-1
TGTGCCAGCAGCCCCGGGTATCCGCAGAATGAGCAGTTCTTC	CASSPGYPQNEQFF	-	-	TRBV9	TRBJ2-1
TGCAGTGCTATTGAGAACTCCTATAATTCACCCCTCCACTTT	CSAIENSYNSPLHF	-	once	TRBV20-1	TRBJ1-6
TGTGCCAGCAGTGAGGGGGGTTGGCGGGGGGCCAAGCAGTTCTTC	CASSEGGWRGAKQFF	TRBD2	-	TRBV25-1	TRBJ2-1
TGTGCCAGCAGGCCCGGTATCTATGGCTACACCTTC	CASRPGIYGYTF	-	-	TRBV6-1	TRBJ1-2
TGTGCCAGCAACCCACAAGACCGTGCCTACGAGCAGTACTTC	CASNPQDRAYEQYF	-	-	TRBV28	TRBJ2-7
TGCGCCAGCAGCCAAGCGGCCCGGGCCAATCAGCCCCAGCATTTT	CASSQAARANQPQHF	-	-	TRBV4-1	TRBJ1-5
TGTGCCAGCAGCTTGGACTTCTCCAGTAAGCAGTACTTC	CASSLDFSSKQYF	-	-	TRBV5-4	TRBJ2-7
TGTGCCAGCAGCTCGAGCGGGGGGAAAGACTCCTACGAGCAGTACTTC	CASSSSGGKDSYEQYF	TRBD2	-	TRBV27	TRBJ2-7
TGTGCCAGCAGTGAATGGGGACGGAATCCGAATCAGCCCCAGCATTTT	CASSEWGRNPNQPQHF	-	-	TRBV2	TRBJ1-5
TGTGCCACCGCATACAATTCACCCCTCCACTTT	CATAYNSPLHF	-	-	TRBV28	TRBJ1-6
TGTGCCAGCAGTTTATCCAGCGGATCCTACAATGAGCAGTTCTTC	CASSLSSGSYNEQFF	-	once	TRBV28	TRBJ2-1
TGTGCCAGCGGCCCAGGCCCGAGGGTCAATCAGCCCCAGCATTTT	CASGPGPRVNQPQHF	-	once	TRBV6-5	TRBJ1-5
TGTGCCAGCACCGCCGGGACAGGGCGAGGGGAGCAGTACTTC	CASTAGTGRGEQYF	TRBD1	-	TRBV2	TRBJ2-7
TGTGCCAGCAGCATGGGACTAGCGCTCTCCTACAATGAGCAGTTCTTC	CASSMGLALSYNEQFF	TRBD2	-	TRBV5-5	TRBJ2-1
TGTGCCAGCAGCTTAGCTGGGACTGGAAACACCATATATTTT	CASSLAGTGNTIYF	-	-	TRBV7-2	TRBJ1-3
TGTGCCTGGTCCGGCGGGGCCATAAGTAGCCAGCCCCAGCATTTT	CAWSGGAISSQPQHF	-	-	TRBV30	TRBJ1-5
TGTGCCAGCAGCTTGGGAACTAGCGGGAATGAGCAGTTCTTC	CASSLGTSGNEQFF	TRBD2	-	TRBV7-2	TRBJ2-1
TGTGCCATCAGTGGGACAGGGGGCAATGAGCAGTTCTTC	CAISGTGGNEQFF	TRBD1	-	TRBV10-3	TRBJ2-1
TGTGCCAGTAGTGGTCTGGGGGGTTGGACCGGGGAGCTGTTTTTT	CASSGLGGWTGELFF	-	-	TRBV19	TRBJ2-2
TGCACCAGCAGCCAAGAGGGCCAGCTAAGGAACGAGCAGTACTTC	CTSSQEGQLRNEQYF	-	-	TRBV1	TRBJ2-7
TGTGCCAGCAGTTCCCCAGGGACTAGCGTCCCAGAGACCCAGTACTTC	CASSSPGTSVPETQYF	TRBD2	-	TRBV6-2/TRBV6-3	TRBJ2-5
TGTGCCAGCAGCTCAGGGGGACTAGCGCCCTACAATGAGCAGTTCTTC	CASSSGGLAPYNEQFF	TRBD2	-	TRBV11-2	TRBJ2-1
TGTGCCAGCAGTTTCGACAGGGCTGAAGCTTTCTTT	CASSFDRAEAFF	TRBD1	-	TRBV2	TRBJ1-1
TGTGCCACCAGTGTGGGCGGTGGGCAGCCCCAGCATTTT	CATSVGGGQPQHF	-	few	TRBV24-1	TRBJ1-5
TGTGCCAGCACTGAGGGACTAGCGGGGGGGTGGAACGAGCAGTACTTC	CASTEGLAGGWNEQYF	TRBD2	-	TRBV7-8	TRBJ2-7
TGTGCCAGCAGCCAAGATGGAGGGCGGACTGAAGCTTTCTTT	CASSQDGGRTEAFF	-	-	TRBV3-1/TRBV3-2	TRBJ1-1
TGTGCCAGCAGTTCCCCCTCCGGGGGAAACACCATATATTTT	CASSSPSGGNTIYF	-	once	TRBV6-5	TRBJ1-3